This T cell receptor beta chain was obtained from a study of long-term antiretroviral therapy in people with HIV. Overall study findings and caveats: ART preceded a rise in diversity that nonetheless stayed lower than in transplant donor controls. Whereas controls had wider CDR3 length ranges, HIV repertoires had narrower ones.

With survey level as its setting, the immunoSEQ assay was v3.0. TCRdb's copy holds only in-frame clones and misses some; the assay was immunoSEQ multiplex PCR. The sample shows some 27,000 clones, 93% of them seen only once. Each HIV-infected participant was given treatment in the United States. About this clone itself: The antigen is undetermined.

This CDR3 contains 17 residues. Germline V gene data show CDR1 as SEHNR and CDR2 as FQNEAQ (reference sequence). The trim removed 5 bases at V and 2 bases at J, leaving 6 bases unmatched. The V gene is TRBV7-9, the J gene TRBJ2-7; 16 nucleotides align to TRBD2. The receptor was derived from a woman between 40 and 55 years old with HIV. The sample here was unsorted PBMCs, taken almost 6.6 years after starting antiretroviral therapy. The CDR3 here is CASSRAGTSGGAYEQYF. Here the CDR3 DNA reads TGTGCCAGCAGCCGAGCCGGGACTAGCGGGGGGGCCTACGAGCAGTACTTC.